The 19 T cell receptor beta chains in this list originate from one sample, sequenced in a study of cytomegalovirus exposure and HLA in healthy donors. Amplification used 60 Vbeta primers and 13 Jbeta primers. Profiling relied on immunoSEQ multiplex PCR, and the TCRdb table lists in-frame clones only, not all of them. The sample holds 170,000 or so clones; 80% are singletons and the top ten take 6% to 7.5%. Sequencing was carried out using PBMCs. The receptors here all came from a man younger than 40 in good health and CMV-seropositive.

The chain joins TRBV5-6 to TRBJ2-7; maybe TRBD1 (5 bases). In germline, CDR1 is SGHDT, CDR2 YYEEEE. The CDR3 is 14 residues long. V dropped 7 bases and J dropped 4 bases, with 18 bases sitting between them. Written as DNA, the CDR3 is TGTGCCAGCTCCCCCCTCGGCAGGGCTTACGAGCAGTACTTC. It is translated as CASSPLGRAYEQYF. The entire variable domain, with the rest obtained from reference TRBV5-6 and TRBJ2-7, is as follows: DAGVTQSPTHLIKTRGQQVTLRCSPKSGHDTVSWYQQALGQGPQFIFQYYEEEERQRGNFPDRFSGHQFPNYSSELNVNALLLGDSALYLCASSPLGRAYEQYFGPGTRLTVT.

V gene TRBV7-6 combines with J gene TRBJ2-7; 7 bases are shared with TRBD2. CDR1 is SGHVS and CDR2 is FNYEAQ in the germline V gene. This CDR3 has 18 residues. Trimming removed 5 bases from V and 0 bases from J; junction bases left unmatched: 16. The CDR3 region is CASSPNAWGGLLSYEQYF. The CDR3 DNA sequence: TGTGCCAGCAGCCCCAACGCGTGGGGGGGATTACTCTCCTACGAGCAGTACTTC.

The chain employs TRBV6-5 and TRBJ2-5; 7 positions agree with TRBD1. J was trimmed by 5 bases and V by 6 bases; bases with no gene match: 12. The germline V gene encodes CDR1 MNHEY and CDR2 SVGAGI. CDR3 length: 15 amino acids. CDR3 in amino acids: CASSGFGTAQETQYF. The CDR3 DNA is TGTGCCAGCAGCGGATTTGGGACAGCTCAGGAGACCCAGTACTTC.

This chain joins TRBV5-6 and TRBJ1-4, with TRBD1 matching over 10 bases. The germline V gene encodes CDR1 SGHDT and CDR2 YYEEEE. CDR3 length: 15 amino acids. Trimming cost V 4 bases and J 8 bases; bases outside gene matches: 8. The CDR3 protein is CASSLSGTGEEKLFF. DNA of the CDR3: TGTGCCAGCAGCCTCTCCGGGACAGGGGAAGAAAAACTGTTTTTT.

This clone has a single count. The chain combines TRBV6-5 with TRBJ2-4; no firm D call. Germline values: CDR1 MNHEY, CDR2 SVGAGI. V was shortened by 4 bases and J by 1 base, with 8 bases between the two germline ends. The CDR3 length is 14 residues. CDR3 amino acids: CASSLAVAKNIQYF. The CDR3 DNA sequence: TGTGCCAGCAGTTTGGCGGTGGCCAAAAACATTCAGTACTTC.

This chain uses TRBV4-2 with TRBJ1-1; D is possibly TRBD1 (6 bases). The V and J ends lost 1 base and 1 base respectively, with 16 bases between them. CDR3 length equals 17 residues. Looked up from germline, CDR1 is LGHNA and CDR2 is YNFKEQ. This CDR3 reads CASSQVMQGTSNTEAFF. Written as DNA, the CDR3 is TGTGCCAGCAGCCAAGTGATGCAGGGGACGTCGAACACTGAAGCTTTCTTT.

The chain recombines TRBV2 with TRBJ1-2; 8 nucleotides line up with TRBD1. CDR3 size: 13 residues. Per the germline V gene, CDR1 is SNHLY and CDR2 is FYNNEI. With 6 bases clipped from V and 0 bases from J, the junction kept 0 bases outside the gene matches. The CDR3 sequence is CASRDRANYGYTF. The CDR3 DNA reads as TGTGCCAGCAGGGACAGGGCTAACTATGGCTACACCTTC.

The chain has TRBV4-1 and TRBJ2-7; a weak D match, TRBD2 (6 bases). V lost 4 bases to trimming and J lost 2 bases, with 12 bases between them. CDR1 and CDR2 (germline): MGHRA, YSYEKL. This CDR3 spans 14 amino acids. The CDR3 DNA follows: TGCGCCAGCAGCCCATCGGGACTTCCCTACGAGCAGTACTTC. It translates to CASSPSGLPYEQYF.

The chain has TRBV6-1 and TRBJ2-1, with TRBD2 matching over 12 bases. The CDR3 runs to 17 residues. Trimming at V came to 0 bases and at J to 8 bases, leaving 8 bases not matched to a gene. CDR1 MNHNS and CDR2 SASEGT come from the germline V gene. CDR3 region: CASSEAASGGARDEQFF. The CDR3 bases are TGTGCCAGCAGTGAAGCGGCTAGCGGGGGGGCCAGGGATGAGCAGTTCTTC.

This clone was counted a few times. The chain carries TRBV4-1 and TRBJ2-2; D perhaps matches TRBD1 (5 bases). The CDR3 has 15 amino acids. Germline CDR1 reads MGHRA; CDR2 reads YSYEKL. Trimming removed 1 base at V and 4 bases at J, with 10 bases between. The chain's CDR3 is CASSQVGALTGELFF. CDR3 in DNA: TGCGCCAGCAGCCAAGTAGGGGCGCTCACCGGGGAGCTGTTTTTT.

The chain has TRBV30 and TRBJ2-5; TRBD2 might be the D (5 bases). V was trimmed by 3 bases and J by 10 bases, leaving 12 bases between them. This CDR3 has 11 amino acids. Germline V gene sequence: CDR1 GTSNPN, CDR2 SVGIG (reference sequence). CDR3 region: CAWSPGRGQYF. CDR3 in DNA: TGTGCCTGGAGCCCCGGACGGGGCCAGTACTTC. Looking up the rest from reference TRBV30 and TRBJ2-5 gives the full variable domain: SQTIHQWPATLVQPVGSPLSLECTVEGTSNPNLYWYRQAAGRGLQLLFYSVGIGQISSEVPQNLSASRPQDRQFILSSKKLLLSDSGFYLCAWSPGRGQYFGPGTRLLVL.

The chain joins TRBV11-3 to TRBJ2-1, with D tentatively TRBD2 (5 bases). Between the trimmed V and J ends, which lost 2 bases and 13 bases, there was a span of 15 bases. The germline gives CDR1 SGHNT, CDR2 YENEEA. The CDR3 runs 13 residues. The CDR3 protein is CASSLRREGVQFF. CDR3 bases: TGTGCCAGCAGCTTAAGGCGTGAGGGCGTTCAGTTCTTC. Based on the CDR3 plus reference TRBV11-3 and TRBJ2-1, the full variable domain is EAGVVQSPRYKIIEKKQPVAFWCNPISGHNTLYWYLQNLGQGPELLIRYENEEAVDDSQLPKDRFSAERLKGVDSTLKIQPAELGDSAVYLCASSLRREGVQFFGPGTRLTVL.

The CDR3 loop reads CASSESRDRGPYEQYF. The CDR3 nucleotides read TGCGCCAGCAGTGAGTCCCGGGACAGGGGACCCTACGAGCAGTACTTC. This chain uses TRBV10-1 with TRBJ2-7, with 10 bases aligning to TRBD1. This CDR3 spans 16 amino acids. After removal of 0 bases from V and 2 bases from J, the junction contained 4 bases not matched to a gene. Per germline, CDR1 WNHNN and CDR2 SYGVQD (reference sequence).

This chain uses TRBV7-6 with TRBJ2-5; tentatively, D is TRBD1 (5 bases). This CDR3 comprises 14 residues. Trimming took off 4 bases at V and 4 bases at J, with 13 bases between the two ends. From germline, CDR1 is SGHVS and CDR2 FNYEAQ. CDR3 sequence: CASSSRTRRETQYF. The CDR3 DNA reads as TGTGCCAGCAGCTCACGGACAAGGAGAGAGACCCAGTACTTC.

The chain has TRBV19 and TRBJ2-1; a weak D match, TRBD2 (6 bases). The V end lost 5 bases, the J end lost 4 bases, and 9 bases lay between the germline ends. Germline lookup yields CDR1 LNHDA and CDR2 SQIVND (reference sequence). This CDR3 region has 13 residues. CDR3 nucleotide sequence: TGTGCCAGTAGTCGGGCGGGGTACAATGAGCAGTTCTTC. This gives the protein CASSRAGYNEQFF.

V is TRBV5-4 and J is TRBJ2-3, with 8 bases fitting TRBD2. The length of the CDR3 is 16 residues. Germline CDR1 and CDR2: SGHNT and YYREEE (reference sequence). V lost 4 bases, J lost 2 bases, and 9 bases stayed unmatched. The CDR3 bases are TGTGCCAGCAGCCCCGGAGGGCGGGGGGCCACAGATACGCAGTATTTT. Protein sequence: CASSPGGRGATDTQYF.

This chain links TRBV28 with TRBJ2-5; TRBD2 matches 7 bases. V was clipped by 4 bases and J by 2 bases; unmatched bases: 10. The CDR3 consists of 16 residues. CDR1 is MDHEN, CDR2 SYDVKM, per germline. CDR3 bases: TGTGCCAGCAGTTCACCTGGGACTACCGGACAAGAGACCCAGTACTTC. It yields the protein CASSSPGTTGQETQYF.

The chain uses TRBV21-1 and TRBJ2-5; the table's D call, TRBD1, has no DNA check behind it. TRBV21-1 is labeled a pseudogene. This CDR3 has 16 residues. The DNA for the CDR3 is TGTGCCAGCAGGAGGGGGCGGAACGGGGGTGGCGGGACCCAGTACTTC. Translating it yields CASRRGRNGGGGTQYF.

The chain links TRBV2 to TRBJ2-5, with unresolved D. V was shortened by 3 bases and J by 6 bases, with 8 bases between the two germline ends. This CDR3 contains 12 residues. Looked up from germline, CDR1 is SNHLY and CDR2 is FYNNEI. The CDR3 bases are TGTGCCAGCAGTGAGTACGAGCAGACCCAGTACTTC. Its translation: CASSEYEQTQYF.